This T cell receptor (beta chain) was sequenced for a study of cytomegalovirus exposure and HLA in healthy donors. Germline CDR1 GTSNPN, CDR2 SVGIG (reference sequence). The V end lost 5 bases, the J end lost 2 bases, and 16 bases lay between the germline ends. This CDR3 is built from 15 residues. PCR amplification relied on 60 Vbeta primers (plus 13 Jbeta primers). The assay was immunoSEQ multiplex PCR, and TCRdb's table has in-frame clones only and misses some. This sample's table has about 200,000 clones. This clonotype originated in a boy aged 5-17 years in good health and CMV-seronegative. The sequenced material came from PBMCs. The chain uses TRBV30 and TRBJ1-5; tentatively, D is TRBD1 (6 bases). CDR3 in amino acids: CAWGPRGGGNQPQHF. CDR3 DNA sequence: TGTGCCTGGGGTCCCAGGGGTGGGGGCAATCAGCCCCAGCATTTT. Together with reference TRBV30 and TRBJ1-5, the CDR3 gives the full variable domain: SQTIHQWPATLVQPVGSPLSLECTVEGTSNPNLYWYRQAAGRGLQLLFYSVGIGQISSEVPQNLSASRPQDRQFILSSKKLLLSDSGFYLCAWGPRGGGNQPQHFGDGTRLSIL.